This T cell receptor (beta chain) was identified during a study of blood T cell repertoires in COVID-19 (dated by TCRdb to 2020 to 2021). Notes on the research overall: Collaborator samples came from the United States, Italy and Spain and covered acute and convalescent phases of COVID-19. The material from the prospective study consisted of cDNA or gDNA derived from T cells, B-cell-depleted T cells, or PBMCs. Samples came from the ongoing ImmuneRACE study (first 160 participants) plus 1,254 subjects from 6 global collaborators. Subjects who had been exposed to COVID-19, were actively infected with it, or had recovered from it provided the deeply sampled blood TCRbeta repertoires that made up the dataset. The repertoires were made available in a free public database intended to serve as a resource for research on the immune response to SARS-CoV-2. The sample metadata nearly always contained a de-identified subject ID, COVID-19 status, age in years and sex. Where HLA class I and class II types were available, the types were taken from metadata supplied by the sample provider, not from assay-based typing.

Participants in the prospective study were enrolled through a virtual design, were aged about 18 to 90 years, and lived in some 24 United States geographic areas. In the prospective study, cohorts were assigned on the basis of participant-reported clinical history obtained from a screening survey and a study questionnaire. Exposed participants had been in contact, within 2 weeks of entering the study, with a person who had a PCR-confirmed or clinician-diagnosed case of COVID-19. Each participant in the prospective study had whole blood, serum and a nasopharyngeal or oropharyngeal swab collected by mobile phlebotomists. Additional blood draws and questionnaires over an approximately 2-month period could optionally be provided by prospective study participants. Before DNA extraction, prospective study blood samples were shipped either frozen or at room temperature. Concerning this clone: This receptor's antigen is unknown. Per-base quality was not reported, and no clone a single base away is much larger than it.

TCRbeta CDR3 regions were amplified from genomic DNA using the immunoSEQ Assay, a bias-controlled multiplex PCR. The paper's processing steps were these. Nucleated cell counts per sample were estimated from amplification of reference gene primers within the assay. Sequence reads were collapsed and filtered to measure the absolute abundance of every unique TCRbeta CDR3 rearrangement. For each sample, productive Simpson clonality was calculated by taking the square root of Simpson's diversity index across productive rearrangements. In TCRdb, the immuneACCESS table is reduced to in-frame sequences with V and J assigned. These tables do not hold every clone; where another copy was compared, an unresolved V gene accounts for under half, and the others remain unexplained. Clone size and V and J calls were adopted from that table, with D and trimming inferred from the DNA. Present in this sample are around 170,000 clones, 70% to 80% of which were seen just once. The ten largest make up around 15% of the sample.

Paper-wide results and their limitations: The amount of clinical and demographic metadata varied by source and participant and was provided uncurated.

CDR1 and CDR2, per the germline V gene (reference sequence), are SEHNR and FQNEAQ. Including cysteine and phenylalanine, the CDR3 has 17 amino acids. Only the CDR3 part of the read is kept: 51 bases, read in frame from the first base. Relative to germline, V is missing 3 bases and J is missing 3 bases, with 8 bases of the junction outside any gene match. Source material: PBMCs or T cells enriched from blood (not recorded which). In this chain, TRBV7-9 is recombined with TRBJ1-5, with 10 central nucleotides matching TRBD1. This TCR derives from a man between 60 and 75 years old who had been exposed to COVID-19. The sequenced DNA is TGTGCCAGCAGCTTGGGAAAGGGGACAGGGGACAATCAGCCCCAGCATTTT. It encodes CASSLGKGTGDNQPQHF.